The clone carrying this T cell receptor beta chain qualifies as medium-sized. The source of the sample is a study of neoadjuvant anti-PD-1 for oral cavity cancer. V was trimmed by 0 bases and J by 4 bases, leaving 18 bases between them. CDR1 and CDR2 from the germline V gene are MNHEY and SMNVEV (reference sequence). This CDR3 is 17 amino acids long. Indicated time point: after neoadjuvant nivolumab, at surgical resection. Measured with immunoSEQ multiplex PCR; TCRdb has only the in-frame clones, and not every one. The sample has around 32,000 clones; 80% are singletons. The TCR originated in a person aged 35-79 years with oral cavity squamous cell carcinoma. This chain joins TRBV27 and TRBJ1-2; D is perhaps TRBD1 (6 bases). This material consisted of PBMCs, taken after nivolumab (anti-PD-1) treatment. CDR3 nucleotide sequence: TGTGCCAGCAGTTTATCCTCTCTCGGGGGGGCGCGCTATGGCTACACCTTC. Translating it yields CASSLSSLGGARYGYTF.